The next 25 T cell receptor beta chains were all read from a single sample in a study of control samples from healthy donors and cancer patients (dated by TCRdb to the early 2020s). Library construction relied on the immunoSEQ multiplex PCR assay. TCRdb limited this immuneACCESS table to in-frame rearrangements with V and J called. A share of clones is missing; checked studies link under half to unresolved V genes, and the rest is unexplained. Recorded for this sample are some 120,000 clones; roughly 90% of them occurred a single time. In total, the top ten clones hold about 2.5% of the sample. The sequenced material came from blood. The receptors stem from a man aged 18 to 29 in good health.

This chain joins TRBV24-1 and TRBJ2-1, with D perhaps matching TRBD2 (6 bases). The germline CDR1 and CDR2 sequences are KGHDR and SFDVKD. This CDR3 has 15 residues. V lost 2 bases, J lost 4 bases, and 11 bases lay in between. The CDR3: CATSDSREWYNEQFF. In DNA, the CDR3 is TGTGCCACCAGTGATTCCCGGGAGTGGTACAATGAGCAGTTCTTC.

The chain uses TRBV19 and TRBJ2-1; 10 bases are shared with TRBD1. The CDR3 loop spans 16 amino acids. Trimming cost V 5 bases and J 1 base; bases outside gene matches: 5. The germline V gene has CDR1 LNHDA and CDR2 SQIVND (reference sequence). The CDR3 coding sequence is TGTGCCAGTAGTGGGCGACAGGGGGCTTCCTACAATGAGCAGTTCTTC. Protein sequence: CASSGRQGASYNEQFF.

This chain joins TRBV18 and TRBJ1-3; D is perhaps TRBD1 (6 bases). Germline-derived CDR1 and CDR2 are KGHSH and LQKENI. The V gene lost 0 bases and the J gene lost 0 bases, with 24 bases spanning the gap. The CDR3 sequence is 21 residues long. This chain's CDR3 is CASSPPPPLRPTRGSGNTIYF. In DNA form, the CDR3 reads TGTGCCAGCTCACCACCCCCACCCCTCCGCCCGACCAGGGGCTCTGGAAACACCATATATTTT.

This chain connects TRBV24-1 to TRBJ1-4; D possibly corresponds to TRBD1 (5 bases). The V gene's germline CDR1 is KGHDR and CDR2 SFDVKD. CDR3 length: 15 residues. Trimming removed 5 bases from V and 0 bases from J, with 9 bases in between. In nucleotides, the CDR3 is TGTGCCACCAGTGGGGGGTTCTCAACTAATGAAAAACTGTTTTTT. Its translation is CATSGGFSTNEKLFF.

The rearrangement uses TRBV7-2 and TRBJ2-3; D unclear. This CDR3 spans 15 amino acids. The germline CDR1 and CDR2 sequences are SGHTA and FQGNSA. The V gene lost 5 bases and the J gene lost 6 bases, with 18 bases spanning the gap. As DNA, the CDR3 is TGTGCCAGCAGCCCGAGAGTCGGAAGCGCCGATACGCAGTATTTT. Translation gives CASSPRVGSADTQYF.

V is TRBV7-9 and J is TRBJ1-1; D is ambiguous. The germline V and J ends were trimmed by 1 base and 1 base, with 10 bases remaining between them. The CDR3 has 15 amino acids. Germline V gene lookup returns CDR1 SEHNR and CDR2 FQNEAQ (reference sequence). The CDR3 loop is CASSLEAAQNTEAFF. The CDR3 DNA follows: TGTGCCAGCAGCTTAGAGGCAGCCCAGAACACTGAAGCTTTCTTT.

DNA for the CDR3: TGTGCCAGCAGCGGACAGGGGACTGAAGCTTTCTTT. Translating gives CASSGQGTEAFF. The chain carries TRBV6-5 and TRBJ1-1; 9 nucleotides align to TRBD1. The CDR3 consists of 12 residues. V was pared by 6 bases and J by 5 bases, with 1 base of the junction left unmatched. Germline CDR1 and CDR2: MNHEY and SVGAGI.

V usage is TRBV9 and J usage is TRBJ1-6; D not certain. V gave up 5 bases and J gave up 8 bases, with 14 bases separating them. This CDR3 contains 14 residues. Per germline, CDR1 SGDLS and CDR2 YYNGEE. Written as DNA, the CDR3 is TGTGCCAGCAGTCTAGGTGAGGCGGATTCACCCCTCCACTTT. Protein: CASSLGEADSPLHF. The whole variable domain, filled in from reference TRBV9 and TRBJ1-6, reads DSGVTQTPKHLITATGQRVTLRCSPRSGDLSVYWYQQSLDQGLQFLIQYYNGEERAKGNILERFSAQQFPDLHSELNLSSLELGDSALYFCASSLGEADSPLHFGNGTRLTVT.

V is TRBV5-1 and J is TRBJ2-5; maybe TRBD2 (5 bases). The CDR3 runs to 15 residues. With 0 bases removed from V and 0 bases from J, the gap between germline ends came to 9 bases. Per germline, CDR1 SGHRS and CDR2 YFSETQ. The CDR3 DNA is TGCGCCAGCAGCTTGGATGGGAGATACCAAGAGACCCAGTACTTC. This encodes CASSLDGRYQETQYF.

The rearrangement links TRBV5-1 to TRBJ2-5, with TRBD1 matching 9 bases. Per the germline V gene, CDR1 is SGHRS and CDR2 is YFSETQ. Trimming at V came to 3 bases and at J to 5 bases, leaving 5 bases not matched to a gene. The CDR3 runs 14 residues. The CDR3 bases are TGCGCCAGCAGCTACGGACAGGGGACGGAGACCCAGTACTTC. This sequence encodes CASSYGQGTETQYF.

V usage is TRBV19 and J usage is TRBJ2-3; unclear D gene. The V end was cut by 4 bases, the J end by 0 bases, with 11 bases between. The CDR3 loop spans 15 amino acids. CDR1 and CDR2 from the germline V gene are LNHDA and SQIVND (reference sequence). The CDR3 region is CASSTAVSSTDTQYF. The CDR3 DNA reads as TGTGCCAGTAGTACGGCGGTCTCTAGCACAGATACGCAGTATTTT. Full variable domain (rest looked up from reference TRBV19 and TRBJ2-3): DGGITQSPKYLFRKEGQNVTLSCEQNLNHDAMYWYRQDPGQGLRLIYYSQIVNDFQKGDIAEGYSVSREKKESFPLTVTSAQKNPTAFYLCASSTAVSSTDTQYFGPGTRLTVL.

A single count supports this clone. The V gene is TRBV30, the J gene TRBJ1-5; the D is unclear. Trimming took off 2 bases at V and 0 bases at J, with 5 bases between the two ends. The germline V gene encodes CDR1 GTSNPN and CDR2 SVGIG (reference sequence). The CDR3 runs to 13 residues. CDR3 residues: CAWSKDSNQPQHF. The CDR3 DNA sequence: TGTGCCTGGAGTAAGGATAGCAATCAGCCCCAGCATTTT.

With respect to this clone: The sample contains more than one DNA sequence encoding this CDR3. This chain connects TRBV5-1 to TRBJ1-5; D perhaps matches TRBD1 (6 bases). This CDR3 is 15 amino acids long. V lost 0 bases and J 4 bases, leaving 11 bases between the germline ends. Germline assignment: CDR1 SGHRS and CDR2 YFSETQ. The CDR3: CASSLDGQPNQPQHF. CDR3 nucleotides: TGCGCCAGCAGCTTGGACGGACAGCCAAATCAGCCCCAGCATTTT.

This chain uses TRBV7-8 with TRBJ1-5, with 8 bases that match TRBD1. Germline loops: CDR1 SGHVS, CDR2 FQNEAQ. This CDR3 region has 16 residues. V trimming: 2 bases; J trimming: 6 bases; junction bases outside the gene matches: 9. The chain's CDR3 is CASSLRDRTGIQPQHF. Written as DNA, the CDR3 is TGTGCCAGCAGCTTAAGGGACAGGACCGGTATTCAGCCCCAGCATTTT.

In this sample, this clone turned up once. The chain couples TRBV6-1 to TRBJ1-1; D unresolved. CDR1 and CDR2 from the germline V gene are MNHNS and SASEGT. This CDR3 spans 14 amino acids. V lost 3 bases and J lost 1, with 9 bases in between. CDR3 DNA: TGTGCCAGCAGTGAGGTGGATACGAACACTGAAGCTTTCTTT. It specifies CASSEVDTNTEAFF.

The chain couples TRBV28 to TRBJ1-2, with D hard to call. V lost 2 bases, J lost 5 bases, and 12 bases lay in between. CDR3 length equals 14 residues. In germline, CDR1 is MDHEN, CDR2 SYDVKM. The CDR3 DNA reads TGTGCCAGCAGTTTACCCTCCGTCGGTTATGGCTACACCTTC. This translates into CASSLPSVGYGYTF.

This rearrangement joins TRBV23-1 to TRBJ2-1, with 10 nucleotides matching TRBD2. TRBV23-1 is an ORF for which the function is uncertain. V gave up 2 bases and J gave up 7 bases; unmatched junction bases: 14. This CDR3 spans 18 amino acids. In DNA, the CDR3 is TGCGCCAGCAGTCAACCCAGGAGTGCTAGCGGGAGAGGAAATGAGCAGTTCTTC. Its translation: CASSQPRSASGRGNEQFF.

V and J are TRBV21-1 and TRBJ2-7; the table's D gene call, TRBD2, was not cross checked with the DNA. TRBV21-1 is assigned pseudogene status. The CDR3 has 15 residues. The CDR3 nucleotides are TGTGCCAGCAGCAATCGACCGGCGGCCTCCTACGAGCAGTACGTC. It codes for CASSNRPAASYEQYV.

The chain carries TRBV5-1 and TRBJ2-5, with TRBD2 matching over 9 bases. The CDR3 length is 14 residues. Germline assignment: CDR1 SGHRS and CDR2 YFSETQ. V gave up 5 bases and J gave up 4 bases; unmatched junction bases: 6. The CDR3 reads CASSSGRGGETQYF. In nucleotides, the CDR3 is TGCGCCAGCAGTAGCGGGAGAGGGGGAGAGACCCAGTACTTC.

This chain uses TRBV7-2 with TRBJ2-3; 8 bases line up with TRBD2. CDR3 length equals 18 residues. J gave up 0 bases and V 4 bases, and 12 bases lay outside the gene matches. Germline CDR1 is SGHTA and CDR2 is FQGNSA. Written as DNA, the CDR3 is TGTGCCAGCAGCTCAATCCTCCTAGCGGGCCTAAGCACAGATACGCAGTATTTT. Protein product: CASSSILLAGLSTDTQYF.

This clone was counted a few times. The CDR3 is CASSTDTWNTEAFF. For the CDR3, the DNA is TGTGCCAGCAGTACGGACACCTGGAACACTGAAGCTTTCTTT. The rearrangement links TRBV6-5 to TRBJ1-1; D may be TRBD1 (5 bases). The V end was cut by 5 bases, the J end by 1 base, with 11 bases between. Germline lookup yields CDR1 MNHEY and CDR2 SVGAGI. The CDR3 extends over 14 amino acids.

The rearrangement joins TRBV7-9 to TRBJ2-5, with a possible D match to TRBD2 (6 bases). The CDR3 length is 13 residues. Germline V gives CDR1 SEHNR, CDR2 FQNEAQ (reference sequence). Trimming took off 5 bases at V and 1 base at J, with 8 bases between the two ends. CDR3 in amino acids: CASSRTTQETQYF. The CDR3, as DNA: TGTGCCAGCAGCCGGACTACCCAAGAGACCCAGTACTTC.

The V call is TRBV24-1, the J call TRBJ2-5; D may be TRBD1 (7 bases). Between the trimmed V and J ends, which lost 9 bases and 5 bases, there was a span of 12 bases. The CDR3 consists of 12 residues. Germline lookup yields CDR1 KGHDR and CDR2 SFDVKD. CDR3 DNA: TGTGCCACCCCCAGGGGGGTTGAGACCCAGTACTTC. Amino acid sequence: CATPRGVETQYF.

Only a few counts were recorded for this clone. The rearrangement joins TRBV4-1 to TRBJ1-2, with 9 bases that match TRBD1. The ends lost 4 bases at V and 1 base at J; junction bases unmatched: 7. The CDR3 spans 16 residues. CDR1 and CDR2 (germline): MGHRA, YSYEKL. For the CDR3, the DNA is TGCGCCAGCAGCCTCGCTTCGGACAGGGGTAACTATGGCTACACCTTC. Translation: CASSLASDRGNYGYTF.

The V and J genes are TRBV12-2 and TRBJ1-5. TRBV12-2 constitutes a pseudogene. CDR3 size: 17 residues. CDR3: CASRLVEGSNSNQPQHF. CDR3 nucleotides: TGTGCAAGTCGCTTAGTGGAGGGCAGTAACAGCAATCAGCCCCAGCATTTT.